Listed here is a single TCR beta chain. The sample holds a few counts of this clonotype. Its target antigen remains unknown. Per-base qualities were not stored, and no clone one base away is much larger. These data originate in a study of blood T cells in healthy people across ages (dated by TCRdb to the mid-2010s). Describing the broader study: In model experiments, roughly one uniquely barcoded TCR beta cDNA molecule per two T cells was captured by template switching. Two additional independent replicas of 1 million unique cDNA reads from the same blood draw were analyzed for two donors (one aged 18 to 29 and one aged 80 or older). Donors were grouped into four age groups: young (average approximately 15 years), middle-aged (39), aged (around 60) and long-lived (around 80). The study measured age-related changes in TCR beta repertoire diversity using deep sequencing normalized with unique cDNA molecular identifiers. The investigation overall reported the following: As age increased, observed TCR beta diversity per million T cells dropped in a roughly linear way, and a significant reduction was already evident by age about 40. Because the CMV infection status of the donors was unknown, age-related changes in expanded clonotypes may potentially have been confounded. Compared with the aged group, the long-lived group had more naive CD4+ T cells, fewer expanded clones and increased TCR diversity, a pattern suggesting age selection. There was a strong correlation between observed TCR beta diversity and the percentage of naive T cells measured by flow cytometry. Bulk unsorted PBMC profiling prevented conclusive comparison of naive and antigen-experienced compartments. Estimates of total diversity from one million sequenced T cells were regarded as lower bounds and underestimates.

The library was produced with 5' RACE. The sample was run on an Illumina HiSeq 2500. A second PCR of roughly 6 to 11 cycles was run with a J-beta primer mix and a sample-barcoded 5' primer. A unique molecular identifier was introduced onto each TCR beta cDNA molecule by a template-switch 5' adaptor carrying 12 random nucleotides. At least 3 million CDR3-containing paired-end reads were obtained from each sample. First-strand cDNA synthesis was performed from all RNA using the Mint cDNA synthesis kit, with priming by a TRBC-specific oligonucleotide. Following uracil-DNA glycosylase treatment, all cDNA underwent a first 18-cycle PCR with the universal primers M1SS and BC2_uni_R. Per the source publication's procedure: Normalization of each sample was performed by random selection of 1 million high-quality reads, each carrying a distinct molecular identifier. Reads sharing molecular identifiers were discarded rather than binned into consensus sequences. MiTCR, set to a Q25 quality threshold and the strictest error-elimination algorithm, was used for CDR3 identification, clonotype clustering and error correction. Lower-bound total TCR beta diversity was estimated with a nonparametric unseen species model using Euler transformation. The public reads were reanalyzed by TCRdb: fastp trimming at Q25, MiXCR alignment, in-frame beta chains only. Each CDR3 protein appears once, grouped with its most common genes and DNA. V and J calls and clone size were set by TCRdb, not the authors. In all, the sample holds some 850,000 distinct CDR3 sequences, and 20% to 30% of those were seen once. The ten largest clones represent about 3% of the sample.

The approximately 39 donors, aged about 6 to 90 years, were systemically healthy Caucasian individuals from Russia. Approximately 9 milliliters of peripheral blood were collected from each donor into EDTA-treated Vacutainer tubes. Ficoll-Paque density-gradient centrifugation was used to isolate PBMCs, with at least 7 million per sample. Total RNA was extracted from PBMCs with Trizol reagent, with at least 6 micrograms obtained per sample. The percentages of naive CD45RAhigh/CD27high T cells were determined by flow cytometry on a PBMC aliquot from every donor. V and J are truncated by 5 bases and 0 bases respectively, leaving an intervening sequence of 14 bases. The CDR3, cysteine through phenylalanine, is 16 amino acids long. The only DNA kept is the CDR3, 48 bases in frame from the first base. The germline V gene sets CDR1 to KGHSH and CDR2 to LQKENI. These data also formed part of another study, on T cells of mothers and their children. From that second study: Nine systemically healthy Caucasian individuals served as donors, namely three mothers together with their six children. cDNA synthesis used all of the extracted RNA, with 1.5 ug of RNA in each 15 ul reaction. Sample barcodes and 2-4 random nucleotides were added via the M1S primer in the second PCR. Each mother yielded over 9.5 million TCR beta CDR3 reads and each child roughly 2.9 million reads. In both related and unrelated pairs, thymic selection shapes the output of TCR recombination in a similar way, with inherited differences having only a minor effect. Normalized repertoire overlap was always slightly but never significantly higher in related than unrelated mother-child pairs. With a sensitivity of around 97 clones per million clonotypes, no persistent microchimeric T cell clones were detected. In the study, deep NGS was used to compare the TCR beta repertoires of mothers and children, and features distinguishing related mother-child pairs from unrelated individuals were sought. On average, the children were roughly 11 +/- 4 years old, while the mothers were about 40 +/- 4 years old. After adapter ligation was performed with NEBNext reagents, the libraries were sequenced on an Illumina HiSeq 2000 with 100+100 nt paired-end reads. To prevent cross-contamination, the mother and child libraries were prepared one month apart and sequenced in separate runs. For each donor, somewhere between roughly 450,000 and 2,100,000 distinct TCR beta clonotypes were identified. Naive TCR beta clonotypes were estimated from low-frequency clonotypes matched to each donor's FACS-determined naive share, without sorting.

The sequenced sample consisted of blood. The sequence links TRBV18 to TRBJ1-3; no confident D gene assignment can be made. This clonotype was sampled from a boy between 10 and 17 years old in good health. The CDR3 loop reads CASSDGRMTSGNTIYF. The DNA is TGTGCCAGCTCAGATGGACGGATGACCTCTGGAAACACCATATATTTT.